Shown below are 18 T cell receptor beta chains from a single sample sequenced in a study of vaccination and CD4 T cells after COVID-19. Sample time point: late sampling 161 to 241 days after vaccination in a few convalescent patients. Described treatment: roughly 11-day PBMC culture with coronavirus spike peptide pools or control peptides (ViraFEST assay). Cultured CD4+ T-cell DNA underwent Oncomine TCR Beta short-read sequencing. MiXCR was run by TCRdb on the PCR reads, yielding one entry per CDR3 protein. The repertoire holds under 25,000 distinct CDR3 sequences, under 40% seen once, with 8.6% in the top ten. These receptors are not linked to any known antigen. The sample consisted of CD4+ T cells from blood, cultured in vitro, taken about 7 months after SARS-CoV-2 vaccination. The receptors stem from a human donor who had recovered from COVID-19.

This CDR3 reads CASRPNEGDRGAFF. The CDR3 DNA is TGTGCCAGCAGACCCAACGAGGGTGACAGGGGCGCTTTCTTT. The rearrangement joins TRBV6-1 to TRBJ1-1, with 8 nucleotides matching TRBD1. Germline V CDR1 and CDR2: MNHNS, SASEGT. The CDR3 has 14 amino acids. V shed 6 bases, J shed 11 bases, and the junction held 14 bases outside the gene matches.

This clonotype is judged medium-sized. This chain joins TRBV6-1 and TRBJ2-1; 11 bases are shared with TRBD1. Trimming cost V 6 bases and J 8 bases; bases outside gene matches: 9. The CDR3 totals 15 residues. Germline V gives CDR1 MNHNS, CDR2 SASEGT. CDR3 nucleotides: TGTGCCAGCAGGGGTTGGACAGGGGGCGGCGATGAGCAGTTCTTC. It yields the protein CASRGWTGGGDEQFF.

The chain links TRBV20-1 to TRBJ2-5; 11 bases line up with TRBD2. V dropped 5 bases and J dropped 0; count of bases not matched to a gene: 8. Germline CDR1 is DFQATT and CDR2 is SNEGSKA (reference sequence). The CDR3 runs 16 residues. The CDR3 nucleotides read TGCAGTGCTCTCCGACTAGCGGGGCAGTACCAAGAGACCCAGTACTTC. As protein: CSALRLAGQYQETQYF.

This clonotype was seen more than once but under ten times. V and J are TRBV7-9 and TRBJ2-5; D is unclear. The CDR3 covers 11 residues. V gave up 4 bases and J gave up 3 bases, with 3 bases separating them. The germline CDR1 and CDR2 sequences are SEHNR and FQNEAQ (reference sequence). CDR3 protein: CASSSKETQYF. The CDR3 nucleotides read TGTGCCAGCAGCTCGAAAGAGACCCAGTACTTC.

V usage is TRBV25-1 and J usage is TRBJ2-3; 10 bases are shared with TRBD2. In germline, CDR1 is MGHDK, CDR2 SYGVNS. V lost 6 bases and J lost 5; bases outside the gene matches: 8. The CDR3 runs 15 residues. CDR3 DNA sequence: TGTGCCAGCAGCCCAGCGGGAGGGTCACAAGATACGCAGTATTTT. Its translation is CASSPAGGSQDTQYF. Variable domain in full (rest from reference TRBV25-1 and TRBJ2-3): EADIYQTPRYLVIGTGKKITLECSQTMGHDKMYWYQQDPGMELHLIHYSYGVNSTEKGDLSSESTVSRIRTEHFPLTLESARPSHTSQYLCASSPAGGSQDTQYFGPGTRLTVL.

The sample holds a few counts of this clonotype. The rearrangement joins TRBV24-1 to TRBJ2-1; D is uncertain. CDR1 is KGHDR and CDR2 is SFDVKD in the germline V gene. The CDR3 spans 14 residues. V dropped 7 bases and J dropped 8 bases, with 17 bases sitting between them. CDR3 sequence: CATSPSIYVDEQFF. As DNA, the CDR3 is TGTGCCACCAGCCCCTCCATCTACGTAGATGAGCAGTTCTTC.

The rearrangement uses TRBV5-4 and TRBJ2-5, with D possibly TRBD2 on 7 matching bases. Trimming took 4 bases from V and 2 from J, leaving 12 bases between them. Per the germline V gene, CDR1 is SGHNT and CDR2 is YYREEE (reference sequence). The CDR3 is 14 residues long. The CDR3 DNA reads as TGTGCCAGCAGCCTAGGGGGGGTTCAAGAGACCCAGTACTTC. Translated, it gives CASSLGGVQETQYF.

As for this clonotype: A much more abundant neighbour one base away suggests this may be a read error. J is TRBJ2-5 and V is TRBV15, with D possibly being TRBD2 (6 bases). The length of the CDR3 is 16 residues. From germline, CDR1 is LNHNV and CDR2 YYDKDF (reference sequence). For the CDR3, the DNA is TGTGCCACCAGCAGTAGTGTGGGTGCGGAGGGCGAGACCCTGTACTTC. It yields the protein CATSSSVGAEGETLYF.

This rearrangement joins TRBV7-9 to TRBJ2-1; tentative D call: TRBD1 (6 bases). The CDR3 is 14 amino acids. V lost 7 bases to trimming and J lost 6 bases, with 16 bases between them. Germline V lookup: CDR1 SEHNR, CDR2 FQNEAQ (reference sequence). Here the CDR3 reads CASTGNQGTNEQFF. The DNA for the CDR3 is TGTGCCAGCACCGGAAACCAGGGGACCAATGAGCAGTTCTTC. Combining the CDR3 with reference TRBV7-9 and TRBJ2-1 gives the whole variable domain DTGVSQNPRHKITKRGQNVTFRCDPISEHNRLYWYRQTLGQGPEFLTYFQNEAQLEKSRLLSDRFSAERPKGSFSTLEIQRTEQGDSAMYLCASTGNQGTNEQFFGPGTRLTVL.

Here the CDR3 reads CASSPGRGARETQYF. The CDR3 DNA is TGTGCCAGCAGTCCCGGCCGGGGAGCTAGGGAGACCCAGTACTTC. The V call is TRBV28, the J call TRBJ2-5, with a tentative D call TRBD2 (5 bases). V lost 5 bases, J lost 5 bases, and 18 bases lay in between. The CDR3 runs 15 residues. Germline V CDR1 and CDR2: MDHEN, SYDVKM.

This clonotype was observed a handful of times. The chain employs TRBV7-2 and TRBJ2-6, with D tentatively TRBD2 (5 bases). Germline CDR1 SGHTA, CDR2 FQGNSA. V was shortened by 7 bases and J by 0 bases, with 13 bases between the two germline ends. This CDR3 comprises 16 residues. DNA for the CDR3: TGTGCCAGCACCCCTAGCCTACTCTCTGGGGCCAACGTCCTGACTTTC. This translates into CASTPSLLSGANVLTF.

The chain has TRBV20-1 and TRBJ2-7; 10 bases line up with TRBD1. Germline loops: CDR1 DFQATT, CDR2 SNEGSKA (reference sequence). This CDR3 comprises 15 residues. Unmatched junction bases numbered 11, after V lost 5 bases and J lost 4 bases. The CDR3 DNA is TGCAGTGCTCGCAAACCGGGACAGGGGAGTTACGAGCAGTACTTC. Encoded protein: CSARKPGQGSYEQYF.

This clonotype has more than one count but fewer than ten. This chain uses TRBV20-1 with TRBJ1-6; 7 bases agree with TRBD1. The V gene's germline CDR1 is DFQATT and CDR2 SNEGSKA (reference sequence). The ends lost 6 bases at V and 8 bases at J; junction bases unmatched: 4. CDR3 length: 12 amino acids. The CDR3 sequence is CSARGTDSPLHF. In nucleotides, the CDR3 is TGCAGTGCGCGAGGGACAGATTCACCCCTCCACTTT.

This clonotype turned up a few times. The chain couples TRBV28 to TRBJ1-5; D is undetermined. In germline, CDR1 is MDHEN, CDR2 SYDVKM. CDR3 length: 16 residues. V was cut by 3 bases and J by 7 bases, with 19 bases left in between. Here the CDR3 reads CASSFMGRRAGQPQHF. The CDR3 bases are TGTGCCAGCAGTTTCATGGGCCGAAGAGCGGGCCAGCCCCAGCATTTT.

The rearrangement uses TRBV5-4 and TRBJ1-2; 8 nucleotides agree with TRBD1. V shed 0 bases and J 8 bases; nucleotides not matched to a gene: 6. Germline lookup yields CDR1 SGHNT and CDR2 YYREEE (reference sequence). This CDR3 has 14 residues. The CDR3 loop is CASSLDRGMNGYTF. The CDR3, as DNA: TGTGCCAGCAGCTTGGACAGGGGGATGAACGGCTACACCTTC.

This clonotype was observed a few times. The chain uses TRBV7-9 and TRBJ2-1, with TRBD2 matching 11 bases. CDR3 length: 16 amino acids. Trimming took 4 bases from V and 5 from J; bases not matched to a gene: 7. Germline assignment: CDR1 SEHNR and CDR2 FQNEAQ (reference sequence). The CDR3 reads CASSSLPGLADNEQFF. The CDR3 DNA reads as TGTGCCAGCAGCTCCCTGCCGGGACTAGCGGACAATGAGCAGTTCTTC.

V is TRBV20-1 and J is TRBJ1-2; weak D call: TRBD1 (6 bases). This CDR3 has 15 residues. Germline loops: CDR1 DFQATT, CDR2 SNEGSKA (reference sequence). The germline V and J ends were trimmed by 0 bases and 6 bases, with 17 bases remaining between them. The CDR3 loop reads CSAREGGWGRNGYTF. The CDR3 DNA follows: TGCAGTGCTAGAGAGGGGGGGTGGGGGCGAAATGGCTACACCTTC.

The CDR3 loop is CASSLYLPQSGLHGYTF. DNA of the CDR3: TGTGCCAGCAGCTTGTACCTCCCCCAATCGGGACTTCATGGCTACACCTTC. The chain uses TRBV5-6 and TRBJ1-2; D might be TRBD1 (5 bases). The CDR3 loop spans 17 amino acids. V gave up 1 base and J gave up 6 bases, with 22 bases separating them. Germline lookup yields CDR1 SGHDT and CDR2 YYEEEE.